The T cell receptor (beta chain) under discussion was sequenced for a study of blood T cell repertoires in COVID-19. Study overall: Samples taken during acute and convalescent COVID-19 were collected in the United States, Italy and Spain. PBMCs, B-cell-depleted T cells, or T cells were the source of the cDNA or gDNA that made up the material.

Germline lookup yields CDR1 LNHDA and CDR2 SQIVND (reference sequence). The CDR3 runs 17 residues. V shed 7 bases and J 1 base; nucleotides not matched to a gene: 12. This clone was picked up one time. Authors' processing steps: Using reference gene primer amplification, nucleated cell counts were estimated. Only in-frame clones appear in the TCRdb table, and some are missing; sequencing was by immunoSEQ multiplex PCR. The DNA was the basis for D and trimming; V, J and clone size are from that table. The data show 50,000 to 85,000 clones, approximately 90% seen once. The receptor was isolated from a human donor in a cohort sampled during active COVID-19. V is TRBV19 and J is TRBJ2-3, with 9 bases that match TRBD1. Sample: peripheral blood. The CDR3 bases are TGTGCCAGTACTCGCGCCCTCCGGGACAGGGGCACAGATACGCAGTATTTT. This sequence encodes CASTRALRDRGTDTQYF.